Listed here are 9 T cell receptor beta chains from one sample, sequenced in a study of early T cells in non-severe SARS-CoV-2 infection. Via MiXCR, TCRdb re-called the 5' RACE reads, giving one row per CDR3 protein. The table has fewer than 110,000 distinct CDR3 sequences, more than 9.5% seen once. The source material was whole blood. All receptors come from an adult who was a healthcare worker with PCR-confirmed SARS-CoV-2 infection or an uninfected control (not recorded which).

The table lists this clonotype with a few counts. V gene TRBV20-1 combines with J gene TRBJ1-1, with 9 bases fitting TRBD1. The CDR3 is 16 amino acids. J lost 1 base, V lost 0 bases, and 6 bases had no gene match. Per the germline V gene, CDR1 is DFQATT and CDR2 is SNEGSKA (reference sequence). CDR3 amino acids: CSARDLQGATNTEAFF. In nucleotides, the CDR3 is TGCAGTGCTAGAGATTTACAGGGGGCGACGAACACTGAAGCTTTCTTT.

This clonotype was detected only a few times. The rearrangement joins TRBV5-1 to TRBJ2-3; D unresolved. Trimming took off 7 bases at V and 1 base at J, with 13 bases between the two ends. The CDR3 loop spans 14 amino acids. From germline, CDR1 is SGHRS and CDR2 YFSETQ. CDR3 sequence (DNA): TGCGCCAGCGGAGAGCTCCCTGGCACAGATACGCAGTATTTT. As protein: CASGELPGTDTQYF.

This clonotype has at least ten counts. The chain combines TRBV19 with TRBJ1-5; D not certain. Germline V gene lookup returns CDR1 LNHDA and CDR2 SQIVND (reference sequence). This CDR3 spans 12 amino acids. V was clipped by 5 bases and J by 7 bases, with 9 bases between them. Written as DNA, the CDR3 is TGTGCCAGTAGTTCCGGGAACCAGCCCCAGCATTTT. It translates to CASSSGNQPQHF.

Many counts were recorded for this clonotype. The chain links TRBV11-2 to TRBJ2-1; 13 bases align to TRBD2. In germline, CDR1 is SGHAT, CDR2 FQNNGV. This CDR3 contains 16 residues. V trimming: 0 bases; J trimming: 9 bases; junction bases outside the gene matches: 5. The CDR3 reads CASSLEGLAGVSEQFF. The CDR3, as DNA: TGTGCCAGCAGCTTAGAAGGACTAGCGGGAGTTAGTGAGCAGTTCTTC.

The count of this clonotype is one. The chain is built from TRBV28 and TRBJ2-7; the match to TRBD2 covers 10 bases. Per the germline V gene, CDR1 is MDHEN and CDR2 is SYDVKM. V gave up 5 bases and J gave up 1 base; unmatched junction bases: 2. The CDR3 sequence is 14 residues long. The DNA of the CDR3 is TGTGCCAGCAGTCTACTAGCGGGGTCCTACGAGCAGTACTTC. Translating gives CASSLLAGSYEQYF.

This clonotype was detected only a few times. The V and J genes are TRBV5-1 and TRBJ2-3; tentative D call: TRBD2 (6 bases). V was shortened by 3 bases and J by 5 bases, with 16 bases between the two germline ends. The CDR3 contains 15 residues. CDR1 and CDR2 (germline): SGHRS, YFSETQ. The CDR3 bases are TGCGCCAGCAGCTCAGGAGGGCCCCGTGGAGATACGCAGTATTTT. It is translated as CASSSGGPRGDTQYF.

This clonotype was detected a few times. This sequence joins TRBV20-1 and TRBJ1-5, with 7 bases identical to TRBD1. The CDR3 sequence is 16 residues long. CDR1 and CDR2 from the germline V gene are DFQATT and SNEGSKA (reference sequence). Trimming removed 3 bases from V and 1 base from J; junction bases left unmatched: 9. CDR3 nucleotides: TGCAGTGCTAGGCAAGGGGGCCCCTGGAGCAATCAGCCCCAGCATTTT. Translating gives CSARQGGPWSNQPQHF.

This clonotype occurred a few times. The rearrangement uses TRBV9 and TRBJ2-7, with 9 bases that match TRBD2. With 4 bases clipped from V and 3 bases from J, the junction kept 5 bases outside the gene matches. Germline lookup yields CDR1 SGDLS and CDR2 YYNGEE. This CDR3 region has 14 residues. The CDR3 is CASSPRLAVYEQYF. CDR3 bases: TGTGCCAGCAGCCCCCGACTAGCGGTCTACGAGCAGTACTTC.

The rearrangement uses TRBV24-1 and TRBJ2-1; the match to TRBD2 covers 12 bases. Unmatched junction bases numbered 7, after V lost 8 bases and J lost 6 bases. The CDR3 is 15 amino acids. Per germline, CDR1 KGHDR and CDR2 SFDVKD. CDR3 sequence (DNA): TGTGCCACCATGATGACTAGCGGGAGACCCAATGAGCAGTTCTTC. Protein: CATMMTSGRPNEQFF.